The next 20 T cell receptor beta chains were all read from a single sample in a study of tumor-infiltrating lymphocytes in primary liver carcinoma. Production of TCR beta cDNA used 500 ng total RNA together with a constant-region primer. Slightly modified ARM-PCR served as the procedure for the TCR beta libraries. These libraries came from three rounds of nested multiplex PCR. Each of the first two PCR rounds ran 9 to 11 cycles with TRBV1-TRBV30 forward and C-beta reverse primers. TCRdb processed the multiplex PCR reads anew with MiXCR; each CDR3 protein has one entry. The table shows tens of thousands of distinct CDR3 sequences, with about three quarters occurring only once. Unsorted bulk tissue (about 18-30 mg) underwent RNA and DNA co-extraction. Specimen: liver tumor tissue from sampling region 5. Subset denoted: tumor region T5, tumor centre. The receptors shown here come from a man aged 35-49 years with primary liver carcinoma and hepatitis B virus infection.

This clonotype is a singleton in its sample. The junction departs from the called germline gene at one end, perhaps through a read error. The rearrangement joins TRBV10-3 to TRBJ2-3; D is uncertain. The germline gives CDR1 ENHRY, CDR2 SYGVKD. The CDR3 is 17 amino acids. DNA for the CDR3: TGTGCCATCAGTGAGTCCATGAGTAACCCTCTGATAGATACACAGTATTTT. Its translation is CAISESMSNPLIDTQYF.

This clonotype was recorded a few times. This sequence joins TRBV11-2 and TRBJ2-1, with TRBD2 as a possible D gene (5 bases). V was cut by 0 bases and J by 7 bases, with 16 bases left in between. CDR1 and CDR2 from the germline V gene are SGHAT and FQNNGV. This CDR3 comprises 16 residues. The CDR3 sequence is CASSLDLLTGMNEQFF. The CDR3 region has the DNA TGTGCCAGCAGCTTAGATCTACTAACGGGAATGAATGAGCAGTTCTTC. The full variable domain, its missing parts supplied by reference TRBV11-2 and TRBJ2-1, is EAGVAQSPRYKIIEKRQSVAFWCNPISGHATLYWYQQILGQGPKLLIQFQNNGVVDDSQLPKDRFSAERLKGVDSTLKIQPAKLEDSAVYLCASSLDLLTGMNEQFFGPGTRLTVL.

In this sample, this clonotype turned up a few times. The junction shows a germline mismatch at one end, possibly a read error. The rearrangement joins TRBV4-2 to TRBJ2-7; 7 nucleotides agree with TRBD1. The CDR3 length is 14 residues. Germline CDR1 reads LGHNA; CDR2 reads YNFKEQ. The CDR3 sequence: CASGQGGLVGEQYF. CDR3 nucleotide sequence: TGTGCCAGCGGCCAAGGGGGCTTGGTGGGCGAGCAGTACTTC.

The chain joins TRBV12-3 or TRBV12-4 to TRBJ2-2; D unclear. The CDR3 spans 13 residues. With 8 bases removed from V and 6 bases from J, the gap between germline ends came to 13 bases. The CDR3 sequence is CASVRLMAGELFF. CDR3 sequence (DNA): TGTGCCAGCGTCCGATTAATGGCCGGGGAGCTGTTTTTT.

A note on this clonotype: The conserved phenylalanine or tryptophan is not found at the CDR3 terminus, so this likely reflects a read error. The chain combines TRBV11-1 with TRBJ2-2; perhaps TRBD1 as D (6 bases). The germline V gene has CDR1 SGHAT and CDR2 FQDESV (reference sequence). This CDR3 contains 14 residues. The CDR3 loop is CASSFTGITGELFY. In nucleotides, the CDR3 is TGTGCCAGCAGCTTTACAGGGATTACCGGGGAACTGTTTTAT.

A note on this clonotype: Germline and junction disagree at one end, which may indicate a read error. The V call is TRBV6-6, the J call TRBJ2-5; possibly TRBD2 for D (5 bases). In germline, CDR1 is MNHNY, CDR2 SVGAGI (reference sequence). The CDR3 consists of 14 residues. The CDR3 coding sequence is TGTGCCAGGAGTCCCGGCGGGCGACAAGAGACCCGGTACTTC. Its translation: CARSPGGRQETRYF.

This clonotype has only one observation. Compared with germline, one end of the junction differs, possibly owing to a read error. J is TRBJ2-3 and V is TRBV29-1, with a tentative D call TRBD2 (6 bases). The CDR3 has 15 residues. In germline, CDR1 is SQVTM, CDR2 ANQGSEA. This chain's CDR3 is CSVSGISGFTDTQCF. As DNA, the CDR3 is TGCAGCGTTTCCGGGATTAGCGGATTCACAGATACACAGTGTTTT.

This chain connects TRBV7-9 to TRBJ1-1; D remains unclear. Germline V gives CDR1 SEHNR, CDR2 FQNEAQ (reference sequence). CDR3 length: 13 amino acids. Trimming stripped 1 base from V and 8 bases from J, with 11 bases between. CDR3 region: CASSLGASTEAFF. The DNA for the CDR3 is TGTGCCAGCAGCTTAGGGGCGAGCACCGAAGCTTTCTTT.

Comments on this clonotype: This CDR3 fails to terminate in the conserved phenylalanine or tryptophan, so it likely reflects a read error. The CDR3 DNA sequence: TGCAGCGTTGAATACCTAGCGGGAGTCTCAGAGCAGTACTAC. It yields the protein CSVEYLAGVSEQYY. This chain uses TRBV29-1 with TRBJ2-7; 10 nucleotides line up with TRBD2. This CDR3 has 14 residues. V was pared by 2 bases and J by 7 bases, with 8 bases of the junction left unmatched. The germline V gene has CDR1 SQVTM and CDR2 ANQGSEA.

The genes are TRBV13 and TRBJ2-1, with 7 bases lining up with TRBD2. Germline lookup yields CDR1 PRHDT and CDR2 FYEKMQ (reference sequence). The CDR3 contains 14 residues. The CDR3 spells CASSAGDSYTEQFF. The CDR3, as DNA: TGTGCGAGCTCGGCGGGAGACTCCTATACTGAGCAGTTCTTC.

This clonotype was observed many times. This chain links TRBV4-2 with TRBJ2-1; D unclear. The germline CDR1 and CDR2 sequences are LGHNA and YNFKEQ. The CDR3 covers 13 residues. V was clipped by 1 base and J by 7 bases, with 8 bases between them. The CDR3 loop reads CASSQAPVNEQFF. The CDR3 coding sequence is TGTGCCAGCAGCCAAGCCCCGGTGAATGAGCAGTTCTTC.

The table lists this clonotype with a count of one. A read error may produce the germline difference seen at one junction end. The genes are TRBV11-1 and TRBJ1-2, with TRBD1 matching over 8 bases. The CDR3 length is 15 residues. Germline CDR1 is SGHAT and CDR2 is FQDESV (reference sequence). The CDR3 is CASSFQTGADYSYTF. The CDR3 region has the DNA TGTGCCAGCAGCTTTCAGACAGGGGCAGACTATAGCTACACCTTC.

The table lists this clonotype with a few counts. A read error may account for a junction end that differs from germline. V gene TRBV6-2 or TRBV6-3 combines with J gene TRBJ1-5; D uncertain. The CDR3 is 14 amino acids. Germline V gene lookup returns CDR1 MNHEY and CDR2 SVGEGT. The CDR3 DNA reads TGTGTCAGCAGTTACTCGGCAGTAATGCAGCCCCAGCATTTT. It encodes CVSSYSAVMQPQHF.

Comment on this clonotype: The conserved phenylalanine or tryptophan is not found at the CDR3 terminus, so this likely reflects a read error. CDR3 DNA sequence: TGCGGCGCCCGCCTAGGGGGGAATGAGCAGTTCTTG. This codes for CGARLGGNEQFL. The chain employs TRBV29-1 and TRBJ2-1; D tentatively reads TRBD1 or TRBD2 (6 bases each). Germline assignment: CDR1 SQVTM and CDR2 ANQGSEA. The CDR3 extends over 12 amino acids.

The rearrangement uses TRBV12-3 or TRBV12-4 and TRBJ1-2; 7 bases fit TRBD1. The CDR3 spans 15 residues. The CDR3 spells CVSSLGQEANYGYTF. CDR3 nucleotides: TGTGTCAGTAGCCTCGGACAGGAGGCAAACTATGGCTACACCTTC.

This clonotype was seen repeatedly, ten times or more. The chain joins TRBV24-1 to TRBJ1-2, with TRBD1 as a possible D gene (6 bases). CDR1 KGHDR and CDR2 SFDVKD come from the germline V gene. The V end was cut by 5 bases, the J end by 8 bases, with 11 bases between. The CDR3 is made up of 12 amino acids. CDR3 sequence reads: CATSAGGWGYTF. The CDR3, as DNA: TGTGCCACCAGTGCTGGGGGCTGGGGCTACACCTTC.

A remark on this clonotype: Since no conserved phenylalanine or tryptophan closes the CDR3, a read error is the likely cause. The DNA is omitted, as the CDR3 cannot be located on it reliably, and the CDR3 follows TCRdb's listing. V is TRBV10-3 and J is TRBJ1-5. Germline V gives CDR1 ENHRY, CDR2 SYGVKD. The CDR3 is 14 residues long, ends included. The CDR3 sequence: CAISGYEGDQPHHY.

Regarding this clonotype: The germline gene is not matched at one end of the junction; a read error may be the cause. This chain uses TRBV29-1 with TRBJ2-2, with TRBD2 matching 7 bases. Germline V gene sequence: CDR1 SQVTM, CDR2 ANQGSEA. This CDR3 region has 14 residues. As DNA, the CDR3 is TGCAACATCACCGGGACTAAAGTGGCCGGGGAGCTGTTTTTC. Encoded protein: CNITGTKVAGELFF.

In regard to this clonotype: The junction departs from the called germline gene at one end, perhaps through a read error. The chain carries TRBV6-1 and TRBJ2-4, with 7 nucleotides matching TRBD2. Germline CDR1 is MNHNS and CDR2 is SASEGT. The CDR3 has 13 residues. The CDR3 nucleotides are TGCGCCTGCAGGTGGCTAGCGGAAAACATTCAGTACTTC. It yields the protein CACRWLAENIQYF.

About this clonotype: This CDR3 fails to terminate in the conserved phenylalanine or tryptophan, so it likely reflects a read error. This chain links TRBV6-2 or TRBV6-3 with TRBJ1-2; maybe TRBD1 (6 bases). CDR3 length: 12 residues. V shed 9 bases and J shed 4 bases, with 12 bases lying between them. Germline loops: CDR1 MNHEY, CDR2 SVGEGT. CDR3 region: CARSGQSYGYTL. In DNA, the CDR3 is TGTGCCAGGAGCGGACAGAGCTATGGCTACACCCTC.